This is a list of T cell receptor beta chains from one sample in a study of shared clonotypes between healthy human individuals. The method was immunoSEQ multiplex PCR; TCRdb's version includes in-frame clones alone and lacks a portion of them. The data show under 1,900,000 clones, less than 99% seen once. The sample consisted of naive CD4+ T cells sorted from blood. Every receptor here comes from a man younger than 45 in good health. Each CDR3 is given with its conserved first and last residue. D genes are given only for firm matches. Not every row has a clone size; where given, it reads once, few, many or a size class.

TRBJ2-3,TRBV30,.,.,15,CAWSVNRAPSRTQYF,TGTGCCTGGAGTGTAAACAGGGCCCCCTCCCGTACGCAGTATTTT
TRBJ1-3,TRBV29-1,.,.,14,CSGALGHSGNTIYF,TGCAGCGGGGCTTTGGGCCACTCTGGAAACACCATATATTTT
TRBJ2-7,TRBV9,.,.,15,CASSVLSASSYEQYF,TGTGCCAGCAGCGTCTTGTCTGCAAGCTCCTACGAGCAGTACTTC
TRBJ2-3,TRBV6-4,.,TRBD2,18,CASSDSNPGLAGTDTQYF,TGTGCCAGCAGTGACTCGAACCCGGGACTAGCGGGAACAGATACGCAGTATTTT
TRBJ1-2,TRBV28,.,.,12,CASSFGGGGYTF,TGTGCCAGCAGTTTTGGTGGGGGTGGCTACACCTTC
TRBJ2-2,TRBV7-2,.,.,14,CASSGPRFTGELFF,TGTGCCAGCAGCGGCCCCAGGTTCACCGGGGAGCTGTTTTTT
TRBJ2-2,TRBV4-2,.,TRBD2,22,CASSLNPKSGLAGAGSAGELFF,TGTGCCAGCAGCCTCAACCCAAAGAGCGGACTAGCGGGAGCGGGGTCCGCCGGGGAGCTGTTTTTT
TRBJ1-2,TRBV2,once,TRBD1,12,CASSPGTAGYTF,TGTGCCAGTTCTCCCGGGACAGCCGGCTACACCTTC
TRBJ2-4,TRBV5-1,.,TRBD1,16,CASSLRATGSKNIQYF,TGCGCCAGCAGCTTGCGGGCGACAGGGAGCAAAAACATTCAGTACTTC
TRBJ2-7,TRBV2,.,.,12,CASSRGSYEQYF,TGTGCCAGCAGTAGGGGGTCCTACGAGCAGTACTTC
TRBJ2-1,TRBV29-1,.,TRBD2,17,CSVDYGTSGTAYNEQFF,TGCAGCGTCGACTATGGGACTAGCGGGACCGCCTACAATGAGCAGTTCTTC
TRBJ2-5,TRBV5-1,.,TRBD1,15,CASSKQTGLAETQYF,TGCGCCAGCAGCAAGCAGACAGGGCTTGCAGAGACCCAGTACTTC
TRBJ2-3,TRBV7-6,.,.,13,CASSETPGDTQYF,TGTGCCAGCAGCGAAACCCCCGGGGATACGCAGTATTTT
TRBJ2-1,TRBV6-1,once,.,14,CASTAIARYNEQFF,TGTGCCAGCACTGCAATAGCGAGATACAATGAGCAGTTCTTC
TRBJ2-7,TRBV27,.,TRBD2,14,CASRLLAEPYEQYF,TGTGCCAGCAGGTTACTAGCGGAGCCCTACGAGCAGTACTTC
TRBJ1-2,TRBV19,.,.,14,CASSLAGLFSGYTF,TGTGCCAGTAGCCTCGCGGGGCTGTTTAGTGGCTACACCTTC
TRBJ1-5,TRBV4-1,.,.,18,CASSQVGQGNLGNQPQHF,TGCGCCAGCAGCCAAGTCGGGCAGGGTAATTTGGGCAATCAGCCCCAGCATTTT
TRBJ1-4,TRBV11-2,.,.,16,CASSLDNAPVNEKLFF,TGTGCCAGCAGCTTAGATAATGCACCCGTTAATGAAAAACTGTTTTTT
TRBJ2-1,TRBV7-2,once,.,16,CASSPAGLAGGQGQFF,TGTGCCAGCAGCCCAGCGGGATTAGCGGGGGGACAGGGGCAGTTCTTC
TRBJ1-5,TRBV28,.,.,14,CASSLFSENQPQHF,TGTGCCAGCAGTTTGTTTTCCGAAAATCAGCCCCAGCATTTT
TRBJ2-1,TRBV7-9,.,TRBD1,13,CAIPGQTYNEQFF,TGTGCCATCCCGGGACAGACATACAATGAGCAGTTCTTC
TRBJ1-1,TRBV30,.,TRBD1,16,CAWSVPGDRGKTEAFF,TGTGCCTGGAGTGTACCGGGGGACAGGGGCAAAACTGAAGCTTTCTTT
TRBJ2-3,TRBV27,.,.,16,CASSLSSRLITDTQYF,TGTGCCAGCAGTTTATCTAGCCGGCTTATCACAGATACGCAGTATTTT
TRBJ1-1,TRBV29-1,.,.,15,CSVQGPRWVGTEAFF,TGCAGCGTCCAAGGGCCTCGCTGGGTTGGCACTGAAGCTTTCTTT
TRBJ2-1,TRBV5-1,.,TRBD2,16,CASSLGGAGGNNEQFF,TGCGCCAGCAGCTTGGGCGGAGCGGGAGGGAACAATGAGCAGTTCTTC
TRBJ2-3,TRBV29-1,.,.,11,CSGGERDTQYF,TGCAGCGGGGGAGAAAGAGATACGCAGTATTTT
TRBJ2-1,TRBV4-3,.,.,15,CASSQDPGFFNEQFF,TGCGCCAGCAGCCAAGACCCCGGCTTCTTCAATGAGCAGTTCTTC
TRBJ1-4,TRBV5-6,.,.,17,CASSPGTLGPTNEKLFF,TGTGCCAGCAGCCCGGGGACGCTCGGCCCAACTAATGAAAAACTGTTTTTT
TRBJ2-7,TRBV14,once,.,15,CASSIGWGPAEKQYF,TGTGCCAGCAGCATTGGGTGGGGGCCCGCGGAGAAGCAGTACTTC
TRBJ2-2,TRBV15,.,TRBD2,16,CATSRDAGVSTGELFF,TGTGCCACCAGCAGAGACGCGGGGGTTAGCACCGGGGAGCTGTTTTTT
TRBJ1-2,TRBV6-8,.,TRBD1,16,CASSSPRTGGYHGYTF,TGTGCCAGCAGTTCCCCCCGGACAGGGGGCTATCATGGCTACACCTTC
TRBJ2-2,TRBV19,.,.,12,CASPTWTGELFF,TGTGCCAGTCCAACCTGGACCGGGGAGCTGTTTTTT
TRBJ2-1,TRBV7-9,.,.,12,CASSYSDTGQFF,TGTGCCAGCAGCTATTCGGACACCGGGCAGTTCTTC
TRBJ2-2,TRBV5-6,.,TRBD2,16,CASSLVAGGNTGELFF,TGTGCCAGCAGCTTGGTAGCGGGAGGGAACACCGGGGAGCTGTTTTTT
TRBJ2-5,TRBV7-9,.,.,14,CASSPASFFETQYF,TGTGCCAGCAGCCCCGCTTCCTTCTTCGAGACCCAGTACTTC
TRBJ1-2,TRBV28,.,TRBD1,14,CASSLADRAYGYTF,TGTGCCAGCAGTTTAGCCGACAGGGCCTATGGCTACACCTTC
TRBJ2-4,TRBV5-1,.,TRBD2,13,CASNQGTRDIQYF,TGCGCCAGCAACCAGGGGACTAGGGACATTCAGTACTTC
TRBJ2-1,TRBV11-2,.,.,12,CASSLSAHEQFF,TGTGCCAGCAGCTTGTCAGCTCATGAGCAGTTCTTC
TRBJ2-5,TRBV11-2,.,TRBD1,14,CASSSTGVDETQYF,TGTGCCAGCAGCTCGACAGGGGTGGATGAGACCCAGTACTTC
TRBJ2-2,TRBV19,.,.,15,CASSIGSGDTGELFF,TGTGCCAGTAGTATAGGATCAGGGGACACCGGGGAGCTGTTTTTT